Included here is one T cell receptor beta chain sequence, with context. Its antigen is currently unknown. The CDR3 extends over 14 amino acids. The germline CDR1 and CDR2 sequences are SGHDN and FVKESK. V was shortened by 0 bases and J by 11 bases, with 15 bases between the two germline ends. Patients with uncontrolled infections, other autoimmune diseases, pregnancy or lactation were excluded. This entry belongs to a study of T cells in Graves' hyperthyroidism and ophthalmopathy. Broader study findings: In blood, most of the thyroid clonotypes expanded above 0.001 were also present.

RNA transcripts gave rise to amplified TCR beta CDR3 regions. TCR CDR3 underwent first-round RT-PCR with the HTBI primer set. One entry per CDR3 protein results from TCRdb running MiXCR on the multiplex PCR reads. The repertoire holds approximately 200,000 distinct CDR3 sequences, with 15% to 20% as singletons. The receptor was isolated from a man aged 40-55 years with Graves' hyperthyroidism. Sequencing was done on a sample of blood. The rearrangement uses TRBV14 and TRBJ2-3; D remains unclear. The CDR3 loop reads CASSQDSGPTWQYF. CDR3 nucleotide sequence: TGTGCCAGCAGCCAAGATTCGGGTCCCACGTGGCAGTATTTT.